The clone carrying this T cell receptor beta chain appeared a few times. Its antigen is not known. These data originate in a study of beta chain features in type 1 diabetes. The wider study: Patients were similar to healthy donors in age and gender (as well as in cell yields). Notes on the study in general: A potential influence of HLA type upon TCRB rearrangement remained unresolved herein. Across patients, naive, central memory and Treg TCRB repertoires exhibited apparently greater similarity than was observed across healthy donors. TCRB CDR3 length was moderately but significantly reduced in all four CD4+ subsets of Type 1 diabetes patients.

This CDR3 comprises 14 residues. V was shortened by 3 bases and J by 3 bases, with 12 bases between the two germline ends. Germline V gene lookup returns CDR1 MNHEY and CDR2 SMNVEV (reference sequence). The isolated RNA, all of it, was reverse transcribed, so expressed TCRB transcripts were what got sequenced. Here immunoSEQ multiplex PCR was the method, and the copy in TCRdb shows in-frame clones only, minus some. The sample includes around 710,000 clones, around an eighth of them seen just once. The TCR originated in a man aged 25 to 40 with type 1 diabetes. The chain couples TRBV27 to TRBJ2-7, with D unresolved. The sample consisted of naive CD4+ T cells from blood. The chain's CDR3 is CASSFRQEGYEQYF. The CDR3 DNA reads as TGTGCCAGCAGTTTTAGACAAGAAGGCTACGAGCAGTACTTC.